These 6 T cell receptor beta chains were all obtained from the same sample, sequenced in a study of Ad26.COV2.S vaccination and SARS-CoV-2 variants. The treatment: some 20 received Ad26.COV2.S at low or high dose, single or two shots; about 5 received placebo; per-sample allocation not given. Sampling happened 63 days after the first vaccine or placebo injection. The protocol was immunoSEQ multiplex PCR, while the TCRdb copy is restricted to in-frame clones and leaves out a portion. The repertoire holds 350,000 to 500,000 clones, with roughly 87% as singletons. Sample: peripheral blood, taken in a trial of Ad26.COV2.S vaccine versus placebo. These receptors were collected from a person aged 18-60 years who received the Ad26.COV2.S COVID-19 vaccine or a placebo.

The rearrangement links TRBV30 to TRBJ1-4; D gene uncertain. This CDR3 has 14 residues. Germline CDR1 reads GTSNPN; CDR2 reads SVGIG (reference sequence). Trimming left V 1 base short and J 1 base short, with 7 bases between. DNA of the CDR3: TGTGCCTGGAGTGGAGGATTAACTAATGAAAAACTGTTTTTT. Encoded protein: CAWSGGLTNEKLFF.

The rearrangement joins TRBV5-4 to TRBJ2-3; no clear D. The V gene lost 9 bases and the J gene lost 4 bases, with 18 bases spanning the gap. This CDR3 comprises 14 residues. Germline V CDR1 and CDR2: SGHNT, YYREEE (reference sequence). CDR3 region: CATLREDHPDTQYF. DNA for the CDR3: TGTGCCACGCTAAGAGAGGATCACCCAGATACGCAGTATTTT.

In this sample, this clone turned up many times. V usage is TRBV5-5 and J usage is TRBJ2-7; 8 nucleotides line up with TRBD1. The length of the CDR3 is 13 residues. V shed 5 bases, J shed 3 bases, and the junction held 4 bases outside the gene matches. Per the germline V gene, CDR1 is SGHKS and CDR2 is YYEKEE (reference sequence). This chain's CDR3 is CASRSGTGYEQYF. Here the CDR3 DNA reads TGTGCCAGCAGGTCCGGGACAGGCTACGAGCAGTACTTC.

The CDR3 region is CASSLGGAYNEQFF. DNA for the CDR3: TGCGCCAGCAGCTTGGGAGGAGCCTACAATGAGCAGTTCTTC. The J gene is TRBJ2-1, the V gene TRBV5-1, with no clear D. Germline CDR1 SGHRS, CDR2 YFSETQ. Trimming left V 0 bases short and J 2 bases short, with 6 bases between. The CDR3 has 14 amino acids.

The J gene is TRBJ2-7, the V gene TRBV6-2 or TRBV6-3, with D perhaps TRBD2 (6 bases). V gave up 2 bases and J gave up 0 bases, with 26 bases separating them. Per the germline V gene, CDR1 is MNHEY and CDR2 is SVGEGT. CDR3 length equals 20 residues. The CDR3 loop reads CASSYGKLGSGPTRSYEQYF. CDR3 coding DNA: TGTGCCAGCAGTTACGGGAAACTCGGGAGCGGGCCGACCCGCTCCTACGAGCAGTACTTC.

This chain links TRBV5-1 with TRBJ2-2; D might be TRBD2 (6 bases). This CDR3 comprises 15 residues. Germline CDR1 and CDR2: SGHRS and YFSETQ. Trimming took 5 bases from V and 4 from J, leaving 15 bases between them. The DNA for the CDR3 is TGCGCCAGCAGGAATCCGGGACTGTCCACCGGGGAGCTGTTTTTT. It yields the protein CASRNPGLSTGELFF.